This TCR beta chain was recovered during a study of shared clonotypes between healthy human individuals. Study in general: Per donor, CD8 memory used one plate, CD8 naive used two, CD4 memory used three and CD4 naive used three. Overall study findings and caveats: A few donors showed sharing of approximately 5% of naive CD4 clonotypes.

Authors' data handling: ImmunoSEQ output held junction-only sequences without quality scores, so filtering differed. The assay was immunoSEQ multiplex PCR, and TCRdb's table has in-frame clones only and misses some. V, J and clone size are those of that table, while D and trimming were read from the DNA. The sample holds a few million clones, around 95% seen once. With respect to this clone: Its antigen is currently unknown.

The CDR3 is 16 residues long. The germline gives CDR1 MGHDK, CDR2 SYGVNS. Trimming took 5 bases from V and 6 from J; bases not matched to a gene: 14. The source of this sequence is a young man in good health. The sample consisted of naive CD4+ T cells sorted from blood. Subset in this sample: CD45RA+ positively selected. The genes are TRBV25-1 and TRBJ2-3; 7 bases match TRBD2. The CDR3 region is CASSPRGGAKMDTQYF. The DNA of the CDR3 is TGTGCCAGCAGTCCCCGGGGAGGGGCGAAGATGGATACGCAGTATTTT.